A few counts support the clone carrying this T cell receptor beta chain. Its antigen is not identified. CD45RO/CCR7/CD25/CD127/CD95/CD27 sorting isolated CD4+ naive, central memory, regulatory and stem cell-like memory cells. This record belongs to a study of beta chain features in type 1 diabetes. Study results and caveats: Moderately but significantly shorter TCRB CDR3s were found in Type 1 diabetes patients in all four CD4+ subsets. PCR may have favored shorter templates equally in patients and controls. Researchers could not determine here whether HLA type influences TCRB rearrangement. VDJ junctions in type 1 diabetes patients carried more deletions and fewer insertions.

V was pared by 0 bases and J by 6 bases, with 9 bases of the junction left unmatched. Per the germline V gene, CDR1 is SGHRS and CDR2 is YFSETQ. The CDR3 is 16 residues long. What was sequenced were expressed TCRB transcripts, since all of the isolated RNA had been reverse transcribed. The repertoire was sequenced with immunoSEQ multiplex PCR; TCRdb's copy has only in-frame clones and lacks some. This table has a few hundred thousand clones, about 15% appearing once. Sequencing input: naive CD4+ T cells from blood. This clonotype was obtained from a man aged 25 to 45 with type 1 diabetes. V and J are TRBV5-1 and TRBJ1-2; 9 bases agree with TRBD1. CDR3 sequence: CASSLGPLQGAHGYTF. In DNA form, the CDR3 reads TGCGCCAGCAGCTTGGGACCGCTACAGGGGGCCCATGGCTACACCTTC.